What follows are 27 T cell receptor beta chains derived from one specimen sequenced in a study of T-cell memory formation after mild COVID-19. TCRdb used MiXCR to reprocess the 5' RACE reads, holding one entry per CDR3 protein. The sample shows 100,000 to 130,000 distinct CDR3 sequences, about a sixth of them seen only once. Sequencing used PBMCs or a T cell subset sorted from them (not recorded which). The receptors come from a young man who had mild COVID-19 (a few samples of this study predate the infection). Cell type and time point are not known.

At least ten counts were recorded for this clonotype. The chain has TRBV20-1 and TRBJ2-7, with 10 bases lining up with TRBD1. Trimming removed 6 bases from V and 4 bases from J; junction bases left unmatched: 6. Germline CDR1 and CDR2: DFQATT and SNEGSKA (reference sequence). This CDR3 spans 13 amino acids. The CDR3 loop reads CSARQGARYEQYF. CDR3 coding DNA: TGCAGTGCGAGACAGGGGGCGAGGTACGAGCAGTACTTC.

The chain uses TRBV19 and TRBJ2-7, with no clear D. The CDR3 has 12 amino acids. The germline gives CDR1 LNHDA, CDR2 SQIVND (reference sequence). V lost 9 bases and J 4 bases, leaving 13 bases between the germline ends. Here the CDR3 reads CARKSDGYEQYV. As DNA, the CDR3 is TGTGCCAGGAAGAGTGACGGGTACGAGCAGTACGTC.

The chain recombines TRBV12-3 or TRBV12-4 with TRBJ1-6; 8 bases are a match to TRBD1. The CDR3 spans 14 residues. V was clipped by 9 bases and J by 7 bases; unmatched bases: 8. CDR3 residues: CASKTPGGNSPLHF. CDR3 DNA sequence: TGTGCCAGTAAGACGCCAGGGGGCAATTCACCCCTCCACTTT.

This clonotype was counted only a few times. The CDR3 reads CASSFGGRETQYF. The DNA of the CDR3 is TGTGCCAGCAGTTTCGGGGGCCGGGAGACGCAGTATTTT. The V gene is TRBV12-3 or TRBV12-4, the J gene TRBJ2-3, with D perhaps TRBD1 or TRBD2 (6 bases each). This CDR3 comprises 13 residues. Trimming removed 3 bases at V and 9 bases at J, with 13 bases between.

This clonotype turned up a few times. This sequence joins TRBV4-1 and TRBJ1-4, with D hard to call. Germline V gives CDR1 MGHRA, CDR2 YSYEKL. This CDR3 region has 16 residues. V dropped 0 bases and J dropped 5 bases, with 13 bases sitting between them. CDR3 bases: TGCGCCAGCAGCCAAGAGGACGGGAAAAGGAATGAAAAACTGTTTTTT. Its protein is CASSQEDGKRNEKLFF.

The chain carries TRBV7-2 and TRBJ1-1; perhaps TRBD1 as D (5 bases). The CDR3 runs 13 residues. V was shortened by 4 bases and J by 4 bases, with 10 bases between the two germline ends. CDR1 and CDR2 from the germline V gene are SGHTA and FQGNSA. The DNA of the CDR3 is TGTGCCAGCAGCTCCGAGGGGTTCACTGAAGCTTTCTTT. This codes for CASSSEGFTEAFF.

The chain has TRBV11-2 and TRBJ1-1, with D perhaps TRBD1 (6 bases). The germline V gene encodes CDR1 SGHAT and CDR2 FQNNGV. CDR3 length: 15 residues. The V gene lost 5 bases and the J gene lost 3 bases, with 16 bases spanning the gap. The CDR3 DNA reads TGTGCCAGCAGCCTATCCGGGACATCCCACACTGAAGCTTTCTTT. Translated: CASSLSGTSHTEAFF.

This chain uses TRBV12-3 or TRBV12-4 with TRBJ2-5; possible D gene TRBD2, 5 bases. The CDR3 covers 12 residues. The germline V and J ends were trimmed by 7 bases and 5 bases, with 11 bases remaining between them. Written as DNA, the CDR3 is TGTGCCAGCAAGGAGAGAGGGGAGACCCAGTACTTC. It codes for CASKERGETQYF.

This clonotype was observed a handful of times. This rearrangement joins TRBV6-5 to TRBJ1-4; a possible D gene is TRBD1 (5 bases). V was clipped by 5 bases and J by 4 bases, with 14 bases between them. Per the germline V gene, CDR1 is MNHEY and CDR2 is SVGAGI. The CDR3 extends over 15 amino acids. CDR3 amino acids: CASSATGQGNEKLFF. CDR3 nucleotide sequence: TGTGCCAGCAGTGCCACGGGGCAGGGTAATGAAAAACTGTTTTTT.

V gene TRBV7-3 combines with J gene TRBJ2-5; the D gene could be TRBD1 or TRBD2 (5 bases each). Trimming cost V 4 bases and J 1 base, with 10 bases left between them. CDR1 is SGHTA and CDR2 is FQGTGA in the germline V gene. The CDR3 extends over 14 amino acids. CDR3 in amino acids: CASSSPGPQETQYF. CDR3 bases: TGTGCCAGCAGCTCTCCGGGACCCCAAGAGACCCAGTACTTC.

The rearrangement uses TRBV4-1 and TRBJ2-1; 7 positions match TRBD2. The CDR3 sequence is 16 residues long. The germline CDR1 and CDR2 sequences are MGHRA and YSYEKL. V shed 4 bases and J 0 bases; nucleotides not matched to a gene: 6. The CDR3 DNA reads as TGCGCCAGCAGCCCGGTCCCGGGGGGCTCCTACAATGAGCAGTTCTTC. Translation: CASSPVPGGSYNEQFF.

The V call is TRBV11-2, the J call TRBJ1-4; 9 bases line up with TRBD1. This CDR3 spans 16 amino acids. Germline V gene data show CDR1 as SGHAT and CDR2 as FQNNGV. V shed 3 bases, J shed 2 bases, and the junction held 4 bases outside the gene matches. This CDR3 is CASSFDRGATNEKLFF. The CDR3 coding sequence is TGTGCCAGCAGCTTTGACAGGGGGGCGACTAATGAAAAACTGTTTTTT.

This clonotype was found a few times. The rearrangement links TRBV6-5 to TRBJ1-2; 12 nucleotides line up with TRBD1. The CDR3 is made up of 15 amino acids. The trim removed 2 bases at V and 8 bases at J, leaving 6 bases unmatched. Germline-derived CDR1 and CDR2 are MNHEY and SVGAGI. CDR3 amino acids: CASSYVGTGGGGYTF. In DNA form, the CDR3 reads TGTGCCAGCAGTTACGTGGGGACAGGGGGCGGAGGCTACACCTTC.

This clonotype appeared a few times. The rearrangement links TRBV7-2 to TRBJ2-3, with D uncertain. The CDR3 spans 15 residues. The V gene lost 6 bases and the J gene lost 0 bases, with 13 bases spanning the gap. CDR1 is SGHTA, CDR2 FQGNSA, per germline. The CDR3 here is CASRRTAVSTDTQYF. CDR3 coding DNA: TGTGCCAGCAGACGGACGGCTGTTAGCACAGATACGCAGTATTTT. Together with reference TRBV7-2 and TRBJ2-3, the CDR3 gives the full variable domain: GAGVSQSPSNKVTEKGKDVELRCDPISGHTALYWYRQSLGQGLEFLIYFQGNSAPDKSGLPSDRFSAERTGGSVSTLTIQRTQQEDSAVYLCASRRTAVSTDTQYFGPGTRLTVL.

This clonotype has ten or more counts. The junction shows a germline mismatch at one end, possibly a read error. The chain couples TRBV7-7 to TRBJ2-5, with 7 bases fitting TRBD1. The CDR3 contains 15 residues. Germline V lookup: CDR1 SSHAT, CDR2 FNYEAQ (reference sequence). The CDR3 coding sequence is TGTGCTAGCAGCCCCGGGACAGCATCTCGAGAGACCCAGTACTTC. This sequence encodes CASSPGTASRETQYF.

This chain connects TRBV7-6 to TRBJ1-4; possibly TRBD1 for D (6 bases). This CDR3 has 15 amino acids. V was clipped by 5 bases and J by 10 bases, with 20 bases between them. Per the germline V gene, CDR1 is SGHVS and CDR2 is FNYEAQ. The CDR3 nucleotides read TGTGCCAGCAGCCCATTCCGGAACAGGGTCGGAAAACTGTTTTTT. Encoded protein: CASSPFRNRVGKLFF.

A few counts support this clonotype. J is TRBJ1-3 and V is TRBV15, with D hard to call. CDR3 length: 16 amino acids. Germline V gene data show CDR1 as LNHNV and CDR2 as YYDKDF (reference sequence). Trimming removed 2 bases from V and 4 bases from J, with 15 bases in between. As DNA, the CDR3 is TGTGCCACCAGCAGAAATGATGGGAATTTCGGAAACACCATATATTTT. Translated, it gives CATSRNDGNFGNTIYF.

This clonotype showed up many times. The chain uses TRBV5-1 and TRBJ2-5; 10 positions agree with TRBD1. Germline lookup yields CDR1 SGHRS and CDR2 YFSETQ. V shed 4 bases, J shed 4 bases, and the junction held 13 bases outside the gene matches. This CDR3 spans 17 amino acids. The CDR3 DNA reads TGCGCCAGCAGCCTTGGTCCGGGACAGGGGTTTGGAGAGACCCAGTACTTC. This translates into CASSLGPGQGFGETQYF. Full variable domain (outside the CDR3, taken from reference TRBV5-1 and TRBJ2-5): KAGVTQTPRYLIKTRGQQVTLSCSPISGHRSVSWYQQTPGQGLQFLFEYFSETQRNKGNFPGRFSGRQFSNSRSEMNVSTLELGDSALYLCASSLGPGQGFGETQYFGPGTRLLVL.

The chain uses TRBV5-5 and TRBJ2-7; tentative D call: TRBD1 (7 bases). This CDR3 has 15 residues. V gave up 4 bases and J gave up 6 bases, with 20 bases separating them. Germline CDR1 is SGHKS and CDR2 is YYEKEE (reference sequence). Here the CDR3 DNA reads TGTGCCAGCAGCAGAGCTCCAGGGGGGCGGACCGAGCAGTACGTC. Residues: CASSRAPGGRTEQYV.

The rearrangement uses TRBV20-1 and TRBJ2-5, with 12 bases that match TRBD1. Germline V CDR1 and CDR2: DFQATT, SNEGSKA (reference sequence). This CDR3 has 16 amino acids. The V and J ends lost 6 bases and 6 bases, in that order; junction bases with no gene match: 14. The CDR3 DNA follows: TGCAGTGCGAGTACCTCCGGGACAGGGGGCAGTAAGACCCAGTACTTC. Translating it yields CSASTSGTGGSKTQYF.

This clonotype was seen more than once but under ten times. This chain links TRBV5-1 with TRBJ2-2; 8 nucleotides agree with TRBD1. This CDR3 comprises 18 residues. The trim removed 0 bases at V and 1 base at J, leaving 8 bases unmatched. CDR1 and CDR2 (germline): SGHRS, YFSETQ. CDR3 sequence reads: CASSLDPRRGRNTGELFF. CDR3 DNA sequence: TGCGCCAGCAGCTTGGACCCCCGCAGGGGGCGGAACACCGGGGAGCTGTTTTTT.

This clonotype came up a few times. The chain has TRBV2 and TRBJ1-3; D is unclear. V lost 0 bases and J 1 base, leaving 16 bases between the germline ends. Germline V gene data show CDR1 as SNHLY and CDR2 as FYNNEI. The CDR3 covers 18 residues. The CDR3 bases are TGTGCCAGCAGTGAAGCGCTTCTGGGAACAACTTCTGGAAACACCATATATTTT. Translating gives CASSEALLGTTSGNTIYF.

CDR3 DNA sequence: TGTGCCAGCCTCTTCGGGATAGGTGGGGATGACAATGAGCAGTTCTTC. This sequence encodes CASLFGIGGDDNEQFF. The rearrangement joins TRBV12-3 or TRBV12-4 to TRBJ2-1; perhaps TRBD2 as D (5 bases). The ends were cut back, 8 bases at V and 5 bases at J, with 22 bases in the middle. This CDR3 is 16 amino acids long.

The chain links TRBV11-2 to TRBJ1-1; D gene unclear. This CDR3 region has 16 residues. V was cut by 5 bases and J by 0 bases, with 16 bases left in between. In germline, CDR1 is SGHAT, CDR2 FQNNGV. CDR3 sequence (DNA): TGTGCCAGCAGCCCCTTGAGATCCACACTGAACACTGAAGCTTTCTTT. Translating gives CASSPLRSTLNTEAFF.

J is TRBJ1-1 and V is TRBV6-5, with D tentatively TRBD1 (6 bases). V lost 0 bases and J 4 bases, leaving 6 bases between the germline ends. CDR3 size: 13 residues. Germline-derived CDR1 and CDR2 are MNHEY and SVGAGI. The CDR3 DNA reads TGTGCCAGCAGTTACTCAGGGGGCACTGAAGCTTTCTTT. Translation gives CASSYSGGTEAFF.

This clonotype was detected a few times. The V gene is TRBV6-5, the J gene TRBJ2-3, with 12 bases that match TRBD1. CDR1 and CDR2 from the germline V gene are MNHEY and SVGAGI. Germline trimming cut 5 bases from V and 6 bases from J; bases unmatched to any gene: 9. CDR3 length equals 16 residues. CDR3 region: CASSESGTGGRDTQYF. CDR3 DNA: TGTGCCAGCAGTGAGTCCGGGACAGGGGGCAGGGATACGCAGTATTTT.

This clonotype was counted only a few times. V usage is TRBV5-6 and J usage is TRBJ1-2; D is ambiguous. Trimming removed 9 bases at V and 3 bases at J, with 21 bases between. The germline V gene has CDR1 SGHDT and CDR2 YYEEEE. There are 15 residues in the CDR3. As DNA, the CDR3 is TGTGCCACCCGCTCGCTCCGCGGGGAGGACTATGGCTACACCTTC. It encodes CATRSLRGEDYGYTF.